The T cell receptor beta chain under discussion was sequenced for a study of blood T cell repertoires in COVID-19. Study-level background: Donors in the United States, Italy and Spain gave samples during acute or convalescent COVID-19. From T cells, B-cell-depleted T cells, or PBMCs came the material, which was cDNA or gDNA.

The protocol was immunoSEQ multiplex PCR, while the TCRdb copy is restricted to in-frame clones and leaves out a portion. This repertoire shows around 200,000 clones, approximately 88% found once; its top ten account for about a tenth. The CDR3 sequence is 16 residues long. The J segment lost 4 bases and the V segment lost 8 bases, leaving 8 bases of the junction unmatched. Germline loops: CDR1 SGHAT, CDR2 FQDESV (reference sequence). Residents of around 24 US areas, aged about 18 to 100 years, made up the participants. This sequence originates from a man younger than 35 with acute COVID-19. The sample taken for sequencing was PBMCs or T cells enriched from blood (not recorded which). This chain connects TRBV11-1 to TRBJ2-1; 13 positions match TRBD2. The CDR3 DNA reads TGTGCCAGCGCCCGCCCGGGACTAGCGGGGTACAATGAGCAGTTCTTC. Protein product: CASARPGLAGYNEQFF.